Below are 4 T cell receptor beta chains sequenced from a single sample in a study of T cells after yellow fever vaccination. MiXCR, applied by TCRdb to the 5' RACE reads, yields one record per CDR3 protein. The sample consists of over 110,000 distinct CDR3 sequences, over 7% of them appearing once. Here the sequenced sample was CD4+ T cells sorted from PBMCs, taken 5 days after the yellow fever booster vaccination. The receptors shown here come from a young man who received the YFV17D yellow fever vaccine.

Points on this clonotype: This sequence may be a read error, since a much larger clone differs from it by one base. The V call is TRBV20-1, the J call TRBJ2-1, with D possibly matching TRBD2 (5 bases). The germline CDR1 and CDR2 sequences are DFQATT and SNEGSKA (reference sequence). The germline V and J ends were trimmed by 2 bases and 3 bases, with 8 bases remaining between them. The length of the CDR3 is 13 residues. CDR3 in DNA: TGCAGTGCTAGACCAGCGGTCTACAATGAGCAGTTCTTC. It yields the protein CSARPAVYNEQFF.

The V and J genes are TRBV7-2 and TRBJ2-3; 14 nucleotides line up with TRBD2. Trimming took 5 bases from V and 4 from J; bases not matched to a gene: 5. Per germline, CDR1 SGHTA and CDR2 FQGNSA. This CDR3 contains 16 residues. The CDR3, as DNA: TGTGCCAGCAGCCAGAGGGGACTAGCGGGAGCAGATACGCAGTATTTT. It is translated as CASSQRGLAGADTQYF.

The V call is TRBV20-1, the J call TRBJ2-1; 9 nucleotides line up with TRBD2. J lost 4 bases, V lost 6 bases, and 4 bases had no gene match. CDR3 length: 13 amino acids. CDR1 and CDR2 from the germline V gene are DFQATT and SNEGSKA (reference sequence). CDR3 residues: CSAGGRGYNEQFF. The CDR3 nucleotides are TGCAGTGCAGGCGGGAGGGGATACAATGAGCAGTTCTTC.

This clonotype was recorded many times. This chain connects TRBV10-3 to TRBJ2-1; possibly TRBD2 for D (6 bases). Germline loops: CDR1 ENHRY, CDR2 SYGVKD. There are 12 residues in the CDR3. The germline V and J ends were trimmed by 1 base and 9 bases, with 7 bases remaining between them. The CDR3: CAISELGGEQFF. The DNA for the CDR3 is TGTGCCATCAGTGAGTTGGGGGGTGAGCAGTTCTTC.